Sequencing of this TCR beta chain was carried out in a study of shared clonotypes between healthy human individuals. Profiling relied on immunoSEQ multiplex PCR, and the TCRdb table lists in-frame clones only, not all of them. The repertoire includes roughly 650,000 clones, about 96% of them detected once, and about 0.11% sits in the top ten. The CDR3 consists of 15 residues. Trimming cost V 6 bases and J 5 bases, with 20 bases left between them. The germline gives CDR1 MNHNY, CDR2 SVGAGI (reference sequence). As defined, naive CD8 cells were CD45RO-negative and positively selected for CCR7, with terminally differentiated effector memory CD45RA+ cells excluded.

This receptor was obtained from a woman aged 30 to 39 in good health. J is TRBJ2-7 and V is TRBV6-6, with D perhaps assigned TRBD1 or TRBD2 (5 bases each). Sequencing was done on a sample of naive CD8+ T cells sorted from blood. CDR3 loop: CASRIRGGFPHEQYF. In DNA form, the CDR3 reads TGTGCCAGCAGGATCCGTGGGGGTTTTCCCCACGAGCAGTACTTC.